This T cell receptor beta chain stems from a study of blood T cell repertoires in COVID-19. About the study: Acute and convalescent COVID-19 samples came from the United States, Italy and Spain. Nucleic acid was either cDNA or gDNA, and it came from T cells, B-cell-depleted T cells, or PBMCs.

Methods used by the authors: Nucleated cell number was recorded as an estimate derived from reference gene primer amplification. Profiling relied on immunoSEQ multiplex PCR, and the TCRdb table lists in-frame clones only, not all of them. V and J calls and clone size come straight from that table; D and trimming were deduced from the DNA. The repertoire consists of about 97,000 clones, with 85% to 95% occurring once and the leading ten covering over 5.5%. The germline V gene has CDR1 SGHNT and CDR2 YYREEE (reference sequence). The CDR3 totals 11 residues. V was shortened by 3 bases and J by 6 bases, with 5 bases between the two germline ends.

The chain carries TRBV5-4 and TRBJ2-3; D ambiguous. The sequence was obtained from a man in his fifties or sixties with active COVID-19. Sequencing used peripheral blood. CDR3 loop: CASSSRDTQYF. In DNA, the CDR3 is TGTGCCAGCAGCTCCCGGGATACGCAGTATTTT.